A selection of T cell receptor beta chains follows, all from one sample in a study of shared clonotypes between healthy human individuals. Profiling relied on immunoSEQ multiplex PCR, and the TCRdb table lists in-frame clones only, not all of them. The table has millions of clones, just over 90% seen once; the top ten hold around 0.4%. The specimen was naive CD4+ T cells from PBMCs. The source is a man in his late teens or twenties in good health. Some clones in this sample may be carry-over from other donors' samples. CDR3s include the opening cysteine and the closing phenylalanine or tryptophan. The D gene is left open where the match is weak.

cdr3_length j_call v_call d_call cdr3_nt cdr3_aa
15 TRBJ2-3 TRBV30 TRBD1 TGTGCCTGGACCCGCCTGGGACAGTCAACAGATACGCAGTATTTT CAWTRLGQSTDTQYF
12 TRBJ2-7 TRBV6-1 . TGTGCCAGCCGGGGGAACTCCTACGAGCAGTACTTC CASRGNSYEQYF
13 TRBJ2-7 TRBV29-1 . TGCAGCAGCATTTTCGGCAGCTCCTACGAGCAGTACTTC CSSIFGSSYEQYF
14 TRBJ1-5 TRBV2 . TGTGCCAGCTGTCCCGGGGCAGGCGGGCAGCCCCAGCATTTT CASCPGAGGQPQHF
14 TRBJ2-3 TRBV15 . TGTGCCACCAGCAGAGATGGAGTCACAGATACGCAGTATTTT CATSRDGVTDTQYF
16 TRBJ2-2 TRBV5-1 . TGCGCCAGCAGCTTGGTAGGGGACCCGGTCACCGGGGAGCTGTTTTTT CASSLVGDPVTGELFF
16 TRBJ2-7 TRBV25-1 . TGTGCCAGCAGTGAAATGGGGGGGCCCCCTTCCTACGAGCAGTACTTC CASSEMGGPPSYEQYF
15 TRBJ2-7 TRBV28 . TGTGCCAGCAGTCCCCTTATACCTCCAGACGCGACGACGTACTTC CASSPLIPPDATTYF
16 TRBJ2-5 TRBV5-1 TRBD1 TGCGCCAGCAGCTTGCCCGGACAGGCGTCCGGAGGGACCCAGTACTTC CASSLPGQASGGTQYF
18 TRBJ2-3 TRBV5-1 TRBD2 TGCGCCAGCAGCTTGGTTAGTGGGGGAGGGCCCGGGTCAGATACGCAGTATTTT CASSLVSGGGPGSDTQYF